A selection of T cell receptor beta chains follows, all from one sample in a study of T cell changes during pregnancy in multiple sclerosis. Assay: immunoSEQ multiplex PCR; the TCRdb copy retains only in-frame clones and omits some. The table includes tens of thousands of clones, about nine tenths detected once. The specimen comprised peripheral blood, sampled in the first trimester of pregnancy. The receptor source for this set is a female donor with multiple sclerosis, enrolled in a pregnancy study. Each CDR3 is given with its conserved first and last residue. The D gene is left open where the match is weak. Clone size, where shown, is once, few, many, or a class for clones that have expanded.

abundance,j_gene,d_gene,v_gene,CDR3aa,CDR3nt
-,TRBJ2-2,TRBD2,TRBV28,CASSLATTLGLAGGLLGTGELFF,TGTGCCAGCAGTTTAGCAACTACTCTTGGACTAGCGGGAGGACTACTTGGCACCGGGGAGCTGTTTTTT
-,TRBJ2-6,TRBD1,TRBV11-3,CASSFSGTGYSGANVLTF,TGTGCCAGCAGCTTTTCCGGGACAGGGTACTCTGGGGCCAACGTCCTGACTTTC
-,TRBJ2-5,TRBD2,TRBV9,CASSVEPSGGVETQYF,TGTGCCAGCAGCGTAGAACCTAGCGGGGGAGTGGAGACCCAGTACTTC
many,TRBJ1-3,-,TRBV27,CASSLFWATPGNTIYF,TGTGCCAGCAGTTTATTTTGGGCCACGCCTGGAAACACCATATATTTT
-,TRBJ2-1,TRBD2,TRBV13,CASSLTSGPYNEQFF,TGTGCCAGCAGCTTAACTAGCGGGCCCTACAATGAGCAGTTCTTC
-,TRBJ1-6,TRBD1,TRBV9,CASSVGPGQNSPLHF,TGTGCCAGCAGCGTAGGTCCGGGACAGAATTCACCCCTCCACTTT
-,TRBJ2-3,TRBD2,TRBV7-2,CASSPGVAGGRDTQYF,TGTGCCAGCAGCCCCGGGGTAGCGGGAGGTAGAGATACGCAGTATTTT
-,TRBJ2-5,TRBD1,TRBV7-7,CASSLTGGGETQYF,TGTGCCAGCAGCCTGACAGGGGGCGGAGAGACCCAGTACTTC
-,TRBJ1-3,-,TRBV28,CASSLWGGGNTIYF,TGTGCCAGCAGTTTGTGGGGGGGCGGAAACACCATATATTTT
-,TRBJ1-2,-,TRBV6-5,CASSWTGSYGYTF,TGTGCCAGCAGTTGGACTGGGTCATATGGCTACACCTTC
once,TRBJ1-1,-,TRBV7-9,CASSRVGTSTEAFF,TGTGCCAGCAGCCGAGTCGGGACAAGCACTGAAGCTTTCTTT
-,TRBJ2-7,TRBD2,TRBV7-2,CASSLGGGRAGGEQYF,TGTGCCAGCAGCTTAGGCGGTGGGAGGGCCGGTGGCGAGCAGTACTTC
-,TRBJ1-5,-,TRBV4-2,CASSQDSGSSNQPQHF,TGTGCCAGCAGCCAAGATTCCGGGTCCAGCAATCAGCCCCAGCATTTT
few,TRBJ1-2,-,TRBV5-1,CASSLHTSGNSNYGYTF,TGCGCCAGCAGCTTGCACACCTCAGGGAATTCTAACTATGGCTACACCTTC
-,TRBJ2-3,-,TRBV29-1,CSVEDGRDTQYF,TGCAGCGTTGAAGATGGCCGAGATACGCAGTATTTT
-,TRBJ2-1,TRBD2,TRBV11-3,CASSLASGGNEQFF,TGTGCCAGCAGCTTAGCTAGCGGGGGGAATGAGCAGTTCTTC
once,TRBJ2-7,TRBD1,TRBV7-9,CASSPIASGQGSSLYEQYF,TGTGCCAGCAGCCCCATAGCCTCCGGACAGGGTTCCTCCCTCTACGAGCAGTACTTC
-,TRBJ2-7,TRBD1,TRBV5-4,CASSLGGTARTYEQYF,TGTGCCAGCAGCTTGGGGGGGACAGCGCGGACCTACGAGCAGTACTTC
-,TRBJ1-6,-,TRBV5-6,CASSPDSNSPLHF,TGTGCCAGCAGCCCAGACAGTAATTCACCCCTCCACTTT
-,TRBJ2-7,-,TRBV7-2,CASSLGPGSYEQYF,TGTGCCAGCAGCTTAGGGCCGGGGTCCTACGAGCAGTACTTC
-,TRBJ1-1,TRBD1,TRBV5-4,CASSLPQGAYNTEAFF,TGTGCCAGCAGCCTGCCCCAGGGGGCGTATAACACTGAAGCTTTCTTT
-,TRBJ2-3,TRBD2,TRBV4-3,CASSLMGLAGGVTDTQYF,TGCGCCAGCAGCCTCATGGGACTAGCGGGGGGGGTCACAGATACGCAGTATTTT
few,TRBJ1-2,TRBD1,TRBV6-1,CASSEAGTGGGYTF,TGTGCCAGCAGTGAAGCAGGGACAGGGGGTGGCTACACCTTC
-,TRBJ1-5,-,TRBV7-2,CASTLDRTYQPQHF,TGTGCCAGCACCCTAGACAGGACCTATCAGCCCCAGCATTTT
-,TRBJ2-3,TRBD1,TRBV28,CASSFYGAGGDTQYF,TGTGCCAGCAGTTTCTACGGGGCAGGGGGAGATACGCAGTATTTT
once,TRBJ1-1,-,TRBV9,CASSASVNTEAFF,TGTGCCAGCAGCGCCTCAGTGAACACTGAAGCTTTCTTT
-,TRBJ2-1,-,TRBV9,CASSVAGDSYNEQFF,TGTGCCAGCAGCGTAGCGGGGGACTCGTACAATGAGCAGTTCTTC
-,TRBJ1-5,-,TRBV10-3,CAISVQGFDQPQHF,TGTGCCATCAGTGTACAGGGATTCGATCAGCCCCAGCATTTT
-,TRBJ2-4,TRBD1,TRBV29-1,CSAGQGANIQYF,TGCAGCGCCGGACAGGGGGCAAACATTCAGTACTTC
-,TRBJ1-1,TRBD1,TRBV15,CATSTRQGANTEAFF,TGTGCCACCAGCACTCGACAGGGGGCGAACACTGAAGCTTTCTTT
-,TRBJ1-5,-,TRBV2,CASSGTRGNQPQHF,TGTGCCAGCAGCGGGACAAGGGGTAATCAGCCCCAGCATTTT
once,TRBJ1-5,TRBD1,TRBV6-6,CASKPGQNQPQHF,TGTGCCAGCAAACCGGGACAGAATCAGCCCCAGCATTTT
-,TRBJ1-2,TRBD1,TRBV18,CASSPSLQGVGNYGYTF,TGTGCCAGCTCACCGTCCCTTCAGGGGGTCGGTAACTATGGCTACACCTTC
-,TRBJ2-1,TRBD2,TRBV9,CASSPLRLAGKGHEQFF,TGTGCCAGCAGCCCCCTTAGACTAGCGGGAAAGGGGCATGAGCAGTTCTTC
-,TRBJ2-7,TRBD1,TRBV6-5,CASSYAGTGSYEQYF,TGTGCCAGCAGTTACGCCGGGACAGGATCCTACGAGCAGTACTTC
-,TRBJ2-3,-,TRBV7-3,CASSKWTGDTQYF,TGTGCCAGCAGCAAGTGGACTGGAGATACGCAGTATTTT
-,TRBJ1-1,-,TRBV5-1,CASSLVAGANTEAFF,TGCGCCAGCAGCTTGGTAGCAGGGGCGAACACTGAAGCTTTCTTT
-,TRBJ2-6,TRBD1,TRBV19,CASSIIWGQGNSGANVLTF,TGTGCCAGTAGTATTATTTGGGGACAGGGGAACTCTGGGGCCAACGTCCTGACTTTC
few,TRBJ1-1,-,TRBV2,CASSELREEPNTEAFF,TGTGCCAGCAGTGAACTTCGGGAGGAGCCGAACACTGAAGCTTTCTTT
-,TRBJ2-1,-,TRBV15,CATSRGEGGPSYNEQFF,TGTGCCACCAGCAGAGGGGAGGGGGGGCCCTCCTACAATGAGCAGTTCTTC
-,TRBJ2-3,TRBD2,TRBV4-2,CASSREVGLAGAVDRDTQYF,TGTGCCAGCAGCCGCGAGGTGGGGCTAGCGGGAGCTGTCGATCGTGATACGCAGTATTTT
once,TRBJ2-5,-,TRBV27,CASSQTGLETQYF,TGTGCCAGCAGTCAAACAGGGTTAGAGACCCAGTACTTC
few,TRBJ1-1,-,TRBV27,CASSLHRESEAFF,TGTGCCAGCAGTTTACACAGGGAATCTGAAGCTTTCTTT
-,TRBJ1-4,-,TRBV2,CASYLNEKLFF,TGTGCCAGCTACCTAAATGAAAAACTGTTTTTT
-,TRBJ2-5,TRBD2,TRBV5-5,CASSPLAGVLQETQYF,TGTGCCAGCAGCCCCCTAGCGGGGGTATTACAAGAGACCCAGTACTTC
-,TRBJ2-5,TRBD2,TRBV4-1,CASSRQTSGAETQYF,TGCGCCAGCAGCCGCCAGACTAGCGGGGCCGAGACCCAGTACTTC
-,TRBJ1-2,-,TRBV7-8,CASSLAGGGARDGYTF,TGTGCCAGCAGCTTAGCTGGCGGGGGGGCGCGGGATGGCTACACCTTC
-,TRBJ2-3,-,TRBV28,CASSLWLELSTQYF,TGTGCCAGCAGTTTATGGCTAGAACTCTCTACGCAGTATTTT
-,TRBJ1-1,TRBD1,TRBV11-2,CASSSYRGRRENTEAFF,TGTGCCAGCAGCTCCTACAGGGGGCGGAGGGAGAACACTGAAGCTTTCTTT